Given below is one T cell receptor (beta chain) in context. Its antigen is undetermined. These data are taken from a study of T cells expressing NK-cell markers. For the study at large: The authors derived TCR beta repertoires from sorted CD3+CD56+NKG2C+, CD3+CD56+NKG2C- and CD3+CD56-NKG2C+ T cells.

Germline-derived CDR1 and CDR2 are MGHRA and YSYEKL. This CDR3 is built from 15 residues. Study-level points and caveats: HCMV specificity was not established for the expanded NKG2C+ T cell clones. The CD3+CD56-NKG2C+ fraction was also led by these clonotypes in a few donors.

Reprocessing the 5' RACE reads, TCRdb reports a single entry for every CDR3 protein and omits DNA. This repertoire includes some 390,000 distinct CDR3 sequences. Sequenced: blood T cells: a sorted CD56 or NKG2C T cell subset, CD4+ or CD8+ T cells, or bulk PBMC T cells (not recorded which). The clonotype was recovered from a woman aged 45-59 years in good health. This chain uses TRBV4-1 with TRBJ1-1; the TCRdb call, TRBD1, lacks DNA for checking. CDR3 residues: CASSRSTGMNTEAFF.